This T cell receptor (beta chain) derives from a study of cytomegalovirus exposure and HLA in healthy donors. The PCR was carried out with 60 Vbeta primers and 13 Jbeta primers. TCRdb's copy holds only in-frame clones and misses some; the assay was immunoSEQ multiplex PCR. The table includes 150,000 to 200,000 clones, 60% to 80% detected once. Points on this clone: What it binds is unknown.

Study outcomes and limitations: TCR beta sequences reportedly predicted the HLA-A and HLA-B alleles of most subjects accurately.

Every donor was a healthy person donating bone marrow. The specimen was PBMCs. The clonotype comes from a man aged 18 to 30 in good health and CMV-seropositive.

The CDR3, as DNA: TGTGCCAGCTCACCTCAACGCCTCAGCGGGAGTACTGATACGCAGTATTTT. It yields the protein CASSPQRLSGSTDTQYF. The chain has TRBV18 and TRBJ2-3, with TRBD2 matching over 8 bases. Unmatched junction bases numbered 14, after V lost 3 bases and J lost 6 bases. The germline V gene encodes CDR1 KGHSH and CDR2 LQKENI. The length of the CDR3 is 17 residues. The full variable domain, completed using reference TRBV18 and TRBJ2-3, is NAGVMQNPRHLVRRRGQEARLRCSPMKGHSHVYWYRQLPEEGLKFMVYLQKENIIDESGMPKERFSAEFPKEGPSILRIQQVVRGDSAAYFCASSPQRLSGSTDTQYFGPGTRLTVL.